Presented here are 15 T cell receptor beta chains from one specimen sequenced in a study of cytomegalovirus exposure and HLA in healthy donors. Researchers ran the PCR with 60 Vbeta and 13 Jbeta primers. TCRdb's table, derived via immunoSEQ multiplex PCR, lists solely in-frame clones and lacks some. The sample lists about 170,000 clones, under 75% occurring once. Material for sequencing was PBMCs. The source of these receptors is a man aged 35-49 years in good health and CMV-seropositive.

This chain uses TRBV5-1 with TRBJ2-3; no reliable D call. The length of the CDR3 is 13 residues. Germline CDR1 reads SGHRS; CDR2 reads YFSETQ. V dropped 3 bases and J dropped 0 bases, with 5 bases sitting between them. CDR3 sequence: CASSSGSTDTQYF. CDR3 sequence (DNA): TGCGCCAGCAGCTCCGGTAGCACAGATACGCAGTATTTT. Full variable domain (outside the CDR3, taken from reference TRBV5-1 and TRBJ2-3): KAGVTQTPRYLIKTRGQQVTLSCSPISGHRSVSWYQQTPGQGLQFLFEYFSETQRNKGNFPGRFSGRQFSNSRSEMNVSTLELGDSALYLCASSSGSTDTQYFGPGTRLTVL.

The rearrangement uses TRBV4-1 and TRBJ1-2, with 9 bases aligning to TRBD1. Germline values: CDR1 MGHRA, CDR2 YSYEKL. CDR3 length equals 14 residues. V lost 3 bases to trimming and J lost 8 bases; unmatched junction nucleotides: 7. As DNA, the CDR3 is TGCGCCAGCAGCCAGACACAGGGGGCTGTCGGCTACACCTTC. Translation gives CASSQTQGAVGYTF.

This clone turned up a few times. The CDR3 bases are TGTGCCAGCAGTTACTTCACCCAGGGTGGGACTGAAGCTTTCTTT. It translates to CASSYFTQGGTEAFF. The gene calls are TRBV6-5 and TRBJ1-1, with D possibly TRBD1 on 5 matching bases. The CDR3 is made up of 15 amino acids. In germline, CDR1 is MNHEY, CDR2 SVGAGI. V shed 1 base and J shed 5 bases, with 14 bases lying between them.

The chain recombines TRBV21-1 with TRBJ2-7; TRBD1, the D gene given by the table, was not confirmed from the DNA. TRBV21-1 is listed as a pseudogene. The CDR3 consists of 17 residues. CDR3: CASSLTTSDRVDYEQYF. CDR3 sequence (DNA): TGTGCCAGCAGCTTAACGACCTCGGACAGGGTGGACTACGAGCAGTACTTC.

V gene TRBV11-2 combines with J gene TRBJ1-3; D unresolved. The CDR3 contains 16 residues. Trimming cost V 4 bases and J 4 bases, with 17 bases left between them. Germline V gives CDR1 SGHAT, CDR2 FQNNGV. CDR3 in amino acids: CASSSLDLGKGNTIYF. CDR3 nucleotides: TGTGCCAGCAGCTCACTCGACTTGGGTAAAGGAAACACCATATATTTT.

There are a few counts of this clone. The chain has TRBV27 and TRBJ1-1; 8 bases line up with TRBD1. The CDR3 contains 14 residues. Germline CDR1 reads MNHEY; CDR2 reads SMNVEV (reference sequence). The junction had 9 bases not matched to a gene; V was cut back by 5 bases and J by 7 bases. The CDR3 region has the DNA TGTGCCAGCAGTCTCCGGACAGGGCCCTTTGAAGCTTTCTTT. Its protein product is CASSLRTGPFEAFF.

The V gene is TRBV6-6, the J gene TRBJ2-7; TRBD1 matches at 8 bases. Unmatched junction bases numbered 5, after V lost 6 bases and J lost 1 base. This CDR3 has 14 residues. Per the germline V gene, CDR1 is MNHNY and CDR2 is SVGAGI (reference sequence). CDR3 residues: CASRDRALSYEQYF. For the CDR3, the DNA is TGTGCCAGCAGGGACAGGGCGCTATCCTACGAGCAGTACTTC.

The J gene is TRBJ2-3, the V gene TRBV9, with TRBD2 matching over 8 bases. This CDR3 spans 16 amino acids. In germline, CDR1 is SGDLS, CDR2 YYNGEE. Trimming took 0 bases from V and 0 from J; bases not matched to a gene: 3. In nucleotides, the CDR3 is TGTGCCAGCAGCGTAGAATCTAGCGGGAGCACAGATACGCAGTATTTT. It encodes CASSVESSGSTDTQYF.

This clone has a handful of counts. CDR3 coding DNA: TGCGCCAGCAGGGAGGGGGCGATGACCAACACTGAAGCTTTCTTT. Protein product: CASREGAMTNTEAFF. This chain links TRBV10-2 with TRBJ1-1; TRBD1 matches 7 bases. The J segment lost 2 bases and the V segment lost 6 bases, leaving 9 bases of the junction unmatched. The CDR3 has 15 amino acids. CDR1 is WSHSY and CDR2 is SAAADI in the germline V gene.

V is TRBV2 and J is TRBJ1-1; D is perhaps TRBD1 (5 bases). Trimming removed 6 bases from V and 1 base from J, with 15 bases in between. Germline lookup yields CDR1 SNHLY and CDR2 FYNNEI. This CDR3 comprises 15 residues. For the CDR3, the DNA is TGTGCCAGCAGGTGGAGGGGCGCGTCGAACACTGAAGCTTTCTTT. This encodes CASRWRGASNTEAFF.

This clone was picked up one time. The chain is built from TRBV2 and TRBJ2-2; D may be TRBD2 (5 bases). Germline loops: CDR1 SNHLY, CDR2 FYNNEI. This CDR3 region has 16 residues. The V gene lost 8 bases and the J gene lost 6 bases, with 22 bases spanning the gap. CDR3 protein: CASGGGSSTDAGELFF. The CDR3 DNA follows: TGTGCCAGCGGCGGCGGGTCCTCTACCGACGCCGGGGAGCTGTTTTTT. The variable domain in full, with the rest retrieved from reference TRBV2 and TRBJ2-2, is EPEVTQTPSHQVTQMGQEVILRCVPISNHLYFYWYRQILGQKVEFLVSFYNNEISEKSEIFDDQFSVERPDGSNFTLKIRSTKLEDSAMYFCASGGGSSTDAGELFFGEGSRLTVL.

The genes are TRBV2 and TRBJ1-2; D uncertain. This CDR3 contains 12 residues. Germline CDR1 is SNHLY and CDR2 is FYNNEI. The V end was cut by 6 bases, the J end by 0 bases, with 5 bases between. The CDR3 protein is CASRGANYGYTF. The CDR3 DNA reads TGTGCCAGCAGGGGCGCTAACTATGGCTACACCTTC.

The J gene is TRBJ2-7, the V gene TRBV10-3; 9 nucleotides match TRBD1. The J segment lost 2 bases and the V segment lost 3 bases, leaving 5 bases of the junction unmatched. This CDR3 spans 15 amino acids. Germline V CDR1 and CDR2: ENHRY, SYGVKD. The CDR3 protein is CAISDRDRVPYEQYF. The CDR3 bases are TGTGCCATCAGTGACCGGGACAGGGTCCCCTACGAGCAGTACTTC.

The CDR3 DNA is TGTGCCAGCTCATCACTTAAGACAGGGGAAACAGACTATGGCTACACCTTC. Translating gives CASSSLKTGETDYGYTF. The chain joins TRBV18 to TRBJ1-2, with 8 bases matching TRBD1. The length of the CDR3 is 17 residues. Trimming took 5 bases from V and 3 from J; bases not matched to a gene: 14. The germline V gene has CDR1 KGHSH and CDR2 LQKENI.

In its sample, this clone was seen a few times. This rearrangement joins TRBV4-1 to TRBJ2-4; 9 positions match TRBD1. V was clipped by 3 bases and J by 9 bases; unmatched bases: 6. The CDR3 has 14 residues. Germline loops: CDR1 MGHRA, CDR2 YSYEKL. The CDR3 here is CASSQLGQGSIQYF. CDR3 in DNA: TGCGCCAGCAGCCAGTTGGGACAGGGAAGCATTCAGTACTTC.